These 22 T cell receptor beta chains were all obtained from the same sample, sequenced in a study of cytomegalovirus exposure and HLA in healthy donors. Clones were sequenced by immunoSEQ multiplex PCR, and TCRdb holds only the in-frame ones, with some missing. The sample lists some 130,000 clones, about 88% occurring once. Sequenced sample: PBMCs. These receptors all come from a woman aged 18-29 years in good health and CMV-seronegative.

The chain joins TRBV10-1 to TRBJ2-3; weak D call: TRBD2 (5 bases). CDR3 length: 13 amino acids. Trimming removed 7 bases from V and 10 bases from J, with 18 bases in between. Looked up from germline, CDR1 is WNHNN and CDR2 is SYGVQD (reference sequence). CDR3 sequence reads: CASNAEVALPQYF. CDR3 coding DNA: TGCGCCAGCAACGCTGAGGTAGCGTTGCCGCAGTATTTT.

J is TRBJ2-1 and V is TRBV5-1; 7 bases line up with TRBD1. The CDR3 spans 14 residues. V lost 4 bases, J lost 7 bases, and 8 bases stayed unmatched. Germline CDR1 reads SGHRS; CDR2 reads YFSETQ. CDR3 coding DNA: TGCGCCAGCAGCCTACAGGGGATTCAAAATGAGCAGTTCTTC. Translating gives CASSLQGIQNEQFF.

The V and J genes are TRBV5-4 and TRBJ2-3; TRBD1 agrees at 8 bases. The length of the CDR3 is 13 residues. The germline V gene encodes CDR1 SGHNT and CDR2 YYREEE (reference sequence). V gave up 7 bases and J gave up 4 bases; unmatched junction bases: 5. The CDR3 coding sequence is TGTGCCAGCTGGGAACAGGGGGCAGATACGCAGTATTTT. Translated: CASWEQGADTQYF. Together with reference TRBV5-4 and TRBJ2-3, the CDR3 gives the full variable domain: ETGVTQSPTHLIKTRGQQVTLRCSSQSGHNTVSWYQQALGQGPQFIFQYYREEENGRGNFPPRFSGLQFPNYSSELNVNALELDDSALYLCASWEQGADTQYFGPGTRLTVL.

The V call is TRBV5-1, the J call TRBJ2-5, with 10 bases fitting TRBD2. Trimming at V came to 0 bases and at J to 2 bases, leaving 4 bases not matched to a gene. This CDR3 has 16 residues. The germline V gene has CDR1 SGHRS and CDR2 YFSETQ. The CDR3 protein is CASSLGSSGGQETQYF. The DNA for the CDR3 is TGCGCCAGCAGCTTGGGATCTAGCGGGGGACAAGAGACCCAGTACTTC.

The chain links TRBV5-6 to TRBJ2-1; 11 bases line up with TRBD2. After removal of 4 bases from V and 5 bases from J, the junction contained 8 bases not matched to a gene. This CDR3 spans 16 amino acids. Germline-derived CDR1 and CDR2 are SGHDT and YYEEEE. CDR3 amino acids: CASSLILAGDHNEQFF. DNA of the CDR3: TGTGCCAGCAGCCTTATACTAGCGGGGGACCACAATGAGCAGTTCTTC.

This clone was observed a handful of times. The chain joins TRBV6-1 to TRBJ1-5; 7 bases agree with TRBD1. This CDR3 has 15 amino acids. After removal of 3 bases from V and 6 bases from J, the junction contained 8 bases not matched to a gene. In germline, CDR1 is MNHNS, CDR2 SASEGT. CDR3 in amino acids: CASSDPGTAGQPQHF. As DNA, the CDR3 is TGTGCCAGCAGTGATCCCGGGACAGCTGGTCAGCCCCAGCATTTT.

The genes are TRBV18 and TRBJ1-5; the match to TRBD1 covers 7 bases. The CDR3 has 16 residues. Germline-derived CDR1 and CDR2 are KGHSH and LQKENI. V shed 5 bases and J 4 bases; nucleotides not matched to a gene: 11. CDR3: CASSSFTSGGNQPQHF. CDR3 DNA sequence: TGTGCCAGCTCAAGTTTTACGTCAGGGGGTAATCAGCCCCAGCATTTT.

V usage is TRBV5-6 and J usage is TRBJ1-1; 7 bases match TRBD1. The V gene's germline CDR1 is SGHDT and CDR2 YYEEEE. J lost 2 bases, V lost 4 bases, and 8 bases had no gene match. The CDR3 runs 15 residues. The CDR3 protein is CASSHGTARNTEAFF. CDR3 nucleotide sequence: TGTGCCAGCAGCCATGGGACAGCCAGAAACACTGAAGCTTTCTTT.

V and J are TRBV10-3 and TRBJ2-7, with 9 positions matching TRBD1. Germline V lookup: CDR1 ENHRY, CDR2 SYGVKD. J gave up 5 bases and V 4 bases, and 0 bases lay outside the gene matches. This CDR3 spans 12 amino acids. For the CDR3, the DNA is TGTGCCATCAGTGGGGACAGGGACGAGCAGTACTTC. It codes for CAISGDRDEQYF.

DNA for the CDR3: TGTGCCAGCAGCTTTGGTTCAGGGCCCTACGAGCAGTACTTC. Protein sequence: CASSFGSGPYEQYF. V is TRBV5-6 and J is TRBJ2-7, with D perhaps matching TRBD1 (5 bases). The CDR3 loop spans 14 amino acids. The germline V gene encodes CDR1 SGHDT and CDR2 YYEEEE. Trimming stripped 2 bases from V and 2 bases from J, with 11 bases between.

The chain is built from TRBV29-1 and TRBJ2-1; 8 nucleotides align to TRBD2. This CDR3 spans 14 amino acids. Germline loops: CDR1 SQVTM, CDR2 ANQGSEA. The V and J ends lost 7 bases and 0 bases, in that order; junction bases with no gene match: 5. CDR3 protein: CSAQRGSSYNEQFF. CDR3 coding DNA: TGCAGCGCACAGCGGGGGAGCTCCTACAATGAGCAGTTCTTC.

This rearrangement joins TRBV5-4 to TRBJ2-3; the match to TRBD2 covers 13 bases. The CDR3 runs 15 residues. The junction had 3 bases not matched to a gene; V was cut back by 3 bases and J by 5 bases. Germline V gives CDR1 SGHNT, CDR2 YYREEE (reference sequence). CDR3 region: CASSSGLAGVDTQYF. In DNA, the CDR3 is TGTGCCAGCAGCTCCGGACTAGCGGGGGTAGATACGCAGTATTTT.

This clone has only one observation. The CDR3 loop reads CASSAGTVDSPLHF. The CDR3 DNA reads as TGTGCCAGCAGCGCCGGGACAGTAGATTCACCCCTCCACTTT. The V gene is TRBV9, the J gene TRBJ1-6, with TRBD1 matching over 7 bases. Trimming removed 3 bases from V and 8 bases from J; junction bases left unmatched: 5. Looked up from germline, CDR1 is SGDLS and CDR2 is YYNGEE. CDR3 length: 14 residues.

CDR3 DNA sequence: TGTGCCAGCAGCCGGAGACAGGGGGTTTATGATGGCTACACCTTC. Its protein product is CASSRRQGVYDGYTF. This rearrangement joins TRBV9 to TRBJ1-2; 9 nucleotides match TRBD1. Germline V lookup: CDR1 SGDLS, CDR2 YYNGEE. The trim removed 4 bases at V and 6 bases at J, leaving 10 bases unmatched. The length of the CDR3 is 15 residues.

The chain is built from TRBV6-1 and TRBJ2-7, with D possibly being TRBD2 (5 bases). Germline CDR1 is MNHNS and CDR2 is SASEGT. V was cut by 1 base and J by 2 bases, with 12 bases left in between. The CDR3 runs 15 residues. The CDR3 reads CASSEGLAETYEQYF. The CDR3 region has the DNA TGTGCCAGCAGTGAAGGGCTAGCCGAGACCTACGAGCAGTACTTC.

Here the CDR3 DNA reads TGTGCCAGCAGTCGACAGGCCCATCGGCCCCAGCATTTT. Translating it yields CASSRQAHRPQHF. This chain joins TRBV6-5 and TRBJ1-5; D is possibly TRBD1 (6 bases). This CDR3 spans 13 amino acids. V lost 5 bases and J 9 bases, leaving 14 bases between the germline ends. CDR1 is MNHEY, CDR2 SVGAGI, per germline.

The chain employs TRBV15 and TRBJ2-7; TRBD1 matches at 8 bases. CDR1 is LNHNV, CDR2 YYDKDF, per germline (reference sequence). V lost 4 bases, J lost 2 bases, and 7 bases stayed unmatched. The CDR3 loop spans 15 amino acids. The DNA of the CDR3 is TGTGCCACCAGCAAGGGACAGGAAAACACCTACGAGCAGTACTTC. Translated, it gives CATSKGQENTYEQYF.

The V and J genes are TRBV4-1 and TRBJ2-7; D may be TRBD2 (6 bases). This CDR3 is 14 amino acids long. Germline V gene lookup returns CDR1 MGHRA and CDR2 YSYEKL. Trimming shortened V by 4 bases and J by 3 bases, and 13 bases separated the two germline ends. The CDR3 DNA reads TGCGCCAGCAGCCCAAGCCGCGGGGACTACGAGCAGTACTTC. It is translated as CASSPSRGDYEQYF.

About this clone: One end of the junction varies from germline; a read error may be responsible. Within the sample, other DNA sequences also encode this same CDR3. V gene TRBV7-8 combines with J gene TRBJ1-5; the D is unclear. Germline-derived CDR1 and CDR2 are SGHVS and FQNEAQ. CDR3 length equals 15 residues. Written as DNA, the CDR3 is TGTGCCAGCAGCTTATGGAGCGGTAGCAATCAGCCCCAACATTTT. This translates into CASSLWSGSNQPQHF.

The chain is built from TRBV10-3 and TRBJ1-2, with unresolved D. The germline CDR1 and CDR2 sequences are ENHRY and SYGVKD. V lost 6 bases to trimming and J lost 4 bases, with 18 bases between them. The CDR3 runs to 15 residues. CDR3 coding DNA: TGTGCCATCAGCGATCTCACTATTTCCCCCTATGGCTACACCTTC. This codes for CAISDLTISPYGYTF.

Note on this clone: A junction end diverges from the germline sequence, so it may reflect a read error. V usage is TRBV7-7 and J usage is TRBJ2-3; 14 positions match TRBD2. The germline V gene encodes CDR1 SSHAT and CDR2 FNYEAQ (reference sequence). The CDR3 is 16 amino acids. The CDR3 DNA reads TGTGCTAGCAGCGAAGGGACTAGCGGGGGTGCAGATACGCAGTATTTT. Translating gives CASSEGTSGGADTQYF. Looking up the rest from reference TRBV7-7 and TRBJ2-3 gives the full variable domain: GAGVSQSPRYKVTKRGQDVTLRCDPISSHATLYWYQQALGQGPEFLTYFNYEAQPDKSGLPSDRFSAERPEGSISTLTIQRTEQRDSAMYRCASSEGTSGGADTQYFGPGTRLTVL.

This clone was observed once. This chain connects TRBV5-6 to TRBJ2-2; 9 bases are shared with TRBD1. The germline V gene has CDR1 SGHDT and CDR2 YYEEEE. The CDR3 is 15 residues long. J lost 5 bases, V lost 3 bases, and 5 bases had no gene match. CDR3 amino acids: CASSSNGQGTGELFF. The DNA of the CDR3 is TGTGCCAGCAGCTCAAACGGACAGGGGACCGGGGAGCTGTTTTTT.